One and the same sample provided the 8 T cell receptor beta chains below, sequenced in a study of blood T cell repertoires in COVID-19. Assay used: immunoSEQ multiplex PCR; TCRdb lists only in-frame clones, some missing. The sample has some 130,000 clones; around 86% are singletons. Sequencing was carried out using peripheral blood. These receptor sequences come from a woman aged 65 to 85 with COVID-19, enrolled during active disease.

V usage is TRBV6-5 and J usage is TRBJ2-3, with D perhaps matching TRBD1 (6 bases). Germline V gene data show CDR1 as MNHEY and CDR2 as SVGAGI. This CDR3 contains 14 residues. V lost 7 bases and J lost 4, with 15 bases in between. CDR3 coding DNA: TGTGCCAGCAACAGGGTGGGTTGGGCAGATACGCAGTATTTT. Its protein product is CASNRVGWADTQYF.

V and J are TRBV2 and TRBJ1-3, with D perhaps matching TRBD1 (6 bases). V was pared by 5 bases and J by 5 bases, with 13 bases between. The CDR3 spans 14 residues. Germline V gene lookup returns CDR1 SNHLY and CDR2 FYNNEI. Here the CDR3 DNA reads TGTGCCAGCAGTCCCGACAGGATGAGAAACACCATATATTTT. This gives the protein CASSPDRMRNTIYF.

This chain joins TRBV18 and TRBJ2-1; 9 nucleotides match TRBD1. Germline CDR1 KGHSH, CDR2 LQKENI. CDR3 length: 15 residues. J lost 8 bases, V lost 0 bases, and 5 bases had no gene match. DNA for the CDR3: TGTGCCAGCTCACCACCGGACAGGGGCGGGGATGAGCAGTTCTTC. This codes for CASSPPDRGGDEQFF.

This chain links TRBV10-3 with TRBJ1-1; 9 bases align to TRBD1. The trim removed 4 bases at V and 8 bases at J, leaving 8 bases unmatched. From germline, CDR1 is ENHRY and CDR2 SYGVKD. This CDR3 spans 14 amino acids. CDR3 sequence reads: CAISGGWDRVEAFF. DNA of the CDR3: TGTGCCATCAGTGGGGGCTGGGACAGGGTAGAAGCTTTCTTT.

This sequence joins TRBV6-5 and TRBJ1-2, with D possibly being TRBD1 (5 bases). The CDR3 covers 15 residues. V was cut by 0 bases and J by 3 bases, with 11 bases left in between. Looked up from germline, CDR1 is MNHEY and CDR2 is SVGAGI. The CDR3 nucleotides read TGTGCCAGCAGTTACTCTAGGCAGGGCTACTATGGCTACACCTTC. Encoded protein: CASSYSRQGYYGYTF.

The chain uses TRBV13 and TRBJ1-4; D unclear. This CDR3 has 13 amino acids. Trimming pared 4 bases from V and 2 bases from J, leaving 5 bases between. CDR1 is PRHDT, CDR2 FYEKMQ, per germline (reference sequence). In DNA, the CDR3 is TGTGCCAGCAGCTGGCGGACTAATGAAAAACTGTTTTTT. It yields the protein CASSWRTNEKLFF.

The rearrangement joins TRBV19 to TRBJ1-1; 8 bases map to TRBD1. The CDR3 has 16 residues. Germline V lookup: CDR1 LNHDA, CDR2 SQIVND (reference sequence). Trimming removed 4 bases from V and 4 bases from J; junction bases left unmatched: 11. The CDR3 sequence: CASSTSGQGHFTEAFF. The CDR3 coding sequence is TGTGCCAGTAGTACTTCAGGACAGGGTCATTTCACTGAAGCTTTCTTT.

J is TRBJ1-3 and V is TRBV5-1; D might be TRBD1 (5 bases). There are 15 residues in the CDR3. Germline V gene sequence: CDR1 SGHRS, CDR2 YFSETQ. V gave up 0 bases and J gave up 0 bases, with 7 bases separating them. CDR3 residues: CASSLGQISGNTIYF. The CDR3 nucleotides read TGCGCCAGCAGCTTGGGACAGATCTCTGGAAACACCATATATTTT. The full variable domain, its missing parts supplied by reference TRBV5-1 and TRBJ1-3, is KAGVTQTPRYLIKTRGQQVTLSCSPISGHRSVSWYQQTPGQGLQFLFEYFSETQRNKGNFPGRFSGRQFSNSRSEMNVSTLELGDSALYLCASSLGQISGNTIYFGEGSWLTVV.